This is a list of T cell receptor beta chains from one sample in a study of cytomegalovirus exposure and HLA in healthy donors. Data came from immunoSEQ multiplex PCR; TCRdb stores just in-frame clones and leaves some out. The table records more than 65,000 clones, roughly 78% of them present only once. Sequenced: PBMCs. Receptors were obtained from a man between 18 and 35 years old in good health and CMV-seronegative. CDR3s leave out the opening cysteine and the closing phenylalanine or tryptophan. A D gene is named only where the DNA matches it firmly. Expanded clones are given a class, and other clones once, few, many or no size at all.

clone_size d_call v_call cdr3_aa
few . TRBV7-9 ASRSYTDTQY
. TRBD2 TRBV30 ATGTSGKDTQY
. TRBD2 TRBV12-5 ASGLGGGYEQY
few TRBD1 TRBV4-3 ASSQEDRGSNSPLH
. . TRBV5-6 ASSYGGVSYEQY
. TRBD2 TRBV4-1 ASSQGPGAGGWETQY
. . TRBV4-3 ASSQAPGNSPLH
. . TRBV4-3 ASSQDVGGQGETQY
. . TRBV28 ASSHDSSRYQETQY
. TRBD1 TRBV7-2 ASSPPDRDTQY
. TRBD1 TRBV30 AWSLWTGGGRTEAF
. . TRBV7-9 ASSRFPSSGRNTEAF
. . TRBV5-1 ASSPTGSMNTEAF
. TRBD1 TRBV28 ASSTRDRAYGYT
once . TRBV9 ASSVKSLSTDTQY
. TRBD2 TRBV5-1 ASSFGTSGSIGELF
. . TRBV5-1 ASSLNSYTEAF
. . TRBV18 ASSATGKSSYEQY